The rows below give T cell receptor beta chains drawn from one sample of a study of cytomegalovirus exposure and HLA in healthy donors. TCRdb keeps only in-frame clones here, not all; method: immunoSEQ multiplex PCR. This sample has under 200,000 clones, with roughly 85% found just once. Sequenced input: PBMCs. Receptors originate from a woman between 18 and 29 years old in good health and CMV-seronegative. The CDR3 runs from the conserved cysteine through the conserved F or W. The D gene is left open where the match is weak. Where a row states a size, it is once, few, many or the class of an expanded clone; other rows omit it.

>.|.|TRBV4-3|TRBJ2-7
TGCGCCAGCAGCCAAGGGACACATCCTGCCTACGAGCAGTACTTC
CASSQGTHPAYEQYF
>once|TRBD2|TRBV27|TRBJ2-7
TGTGCCAGCAGTTCCACCCCGGCGGGGGCGGGGGGCGTTGAGCAGTACTTC
CASSSTPAGAGGVEQYF
>once|.|TRBV19|TRBJ1-1
TGTGCCAGTAGTACTGGGGGCATAAACACTGAAGCTTTCTTT
CASSTGGINTEAFF
>.|.|TRBV4-3|TRBJ2-7
TGCGCCAGCAGCCCAACCGGTCACGAGCAGTACTTC
CASSPTGHEQYF
>.|.|TRBV1|TRBJ1-1
TGCACCAGCAGCCAAGCGGGGGGACAAGCTTTCTTT
CTSSQAGGQAFF
>.|TRBD2|TRBV28|TRBJ2-7
TGTGCCAGCAGTTTAGCAGGGAGGGGCTACGAGCAGTACTTC
CASSLAGRGYEQYF
>.|.|TRBV7-5|TRBJ2-1
TGTGCCAGAAGCTTAGATGGTCTAGCGGGAGGGGCCCCCTACAATGAGCAGTTCTTC
CARSLDGLAGGAPYNEQFF
>.|TRBD1|TRBV6-1|TRBJ1-1
TGTGCCAGCAGTGAGACAGGGAATATGAACACTGAAGCTTTCTTT
CASSETGNMNTEAFF
>.|TRBD1|TRBV4-3|TRBJ2-7
TGCGCCAGCAGCCGCACGGACAGGGGGGACGAGCAGTACTTC
CASSRTDRGDEQYF
>few|.|TRBV6-5|TRBJ2-7
TGTGCCAGCAGTTACGGACTTCACTACGAGCAGTACTTC
CASSYGLHYEQYF
>.|TRBD1|TRBV7-9|TRBJ2-3
TGTGCCAGCAGCTCAAGGACAGGTAGCACAGATACGCAGTATTTT
CASSSRTGSTDTQYF
>.|TRBD2|TRBV5-4|TRBJ2-7
TGTGCCAGCAGCGCGGGACTAGCGGGTACCTACGAGCAGTACTTC
CASSAGLAGTYEQYF
>.|TRBD2|TRBV19|TRBJ2-7
TGTGCCAGTAGTATCTTAGCGGGAGGCCAGGGCGAGCAGTACTTC
CASSILAGGQGEQYF
>.|TRBD2|TRBV19|TRBJ2-3
TGTGCCAGTAGTCCTGAGCGGGAGGCCCTCACAGATACGCAGTATTTT
CASSPEREALTDTQYF
>.|.|TRBV10-3|TRBJ1-1
TGTGCCATAAGGACAGTGTCCAACACTGAAGCTTTCTTT
CAIRTVSNTEAFF
>few|.|TRBV11-2|TRBJ2-7
TGTGCCAGCAGCTTAGATATCTCCGAGCAGTACTTC
CASSLDISEQYF
>.|TRBD1|TRBV7-9|TRBJ1-4
TGTGCCAGCAGCGGCGGACAGGGGAGAATAGCTGAAAAACTGTTTTTT
CASSGGQGRIAEKLFF
>.|TRBD2|TRBV5-1|TRBJ2-7
TGCGCCAGCAGCCAGGGACTAGCGGGAGCCGTCTACGAGCAGTACTTC
CASSQGLAGAVYEQYF
>.|TRBD1|TRBV9|TRBJ2-1
TGTGCCAGCAGCCCCGAGGACAGGGGGCGGAATGAGCAGTTCTTC
CASSPEDRGRNEQFF
>.|.|TRBV4-2|TRBJ2-3
TGTGCCAGCAGCCAGGCAGAGCGAGACACAGATACGCAGTATTTT
CASSQAERDTDTQYF
>.|.|TRBV4-3|TRBJ2-7
TGCGCCAGCAGCCAAGCCGTGGGGGGCTACGAGCAGTACTTC
CASSQAVGGYEQYF
>many|.|TRBV6-6|TRBJ1-5
TGTGCCAGCAGTTACTTCAGGGAGGACAATCAGCCCCAGCATTTT
CASSYFREDNQPQHF
>.|TRBD1|TRBV7-2|TRBJ2-1
TGTACCAGCAGCTTAGCTCCCGGGACAGGGGGCCTCTACAATGAGCAGTTCTTC
CTSSLAPGTGGLYNEQFF
>.|.|TRBV7-2|TRBJ2-5
TGTGCCAGCAGCTTACAGGGATCGGGTCGAGAGACCCAGTACTTC
CASSLQGSGRETQYF
>.|.|TRBV28|TRBJ2-7
TGTGCCAGCAGTCTTGACGGAGCGGTGTACTTC
CASSLDGAVYF
>.|.|TRBV5-4|TRBJ2-1
TGTGCCAGCAGCTTGTCTTCGAGACAACCTTTGGATGAGCAGTTCTTC
CASSLSSRQPLDEQFF
>.|TRBD1|TRBV6-5|TRBJ1-2
TGTGCCAGCAGTTCCGACAGGGGCGATGCTAACTATGGCTACACCTTC
CASSSDRGDANYGYTF
>.|.|TRBV5-1|TRBJ2-5
TGCGCCAGCAGCTTTTGGGGGGGCAGCCAAGAGACCCAGTACTTC
CASSFWGGSQETQYF
>.|.|TRBV5-4|TRBJ1-2
TGTGCCAGCAGCTTTGATAGGGGGGGTGGCTACACCTTC
CASSFDRGGGYTF
>.|.|TRBV7-9|TRBJ2-1
TGTGCCAGCAGCTTTACAGGGAACTACTACAATGAGCAGTTCTTC
CASSFTGNYYNEQFF
>once|TRBD1|TRBV29-1|TRBJ1-2
TGCAGCGTTTCTCCGACAGGGAGCGGGAACTATGGCTACACCTTC
CSVSPTGSGNYGYTF
>.|.|TRBV6-5|TRBJ2-4
TGTGCCAGCAGCGTAGAGGGCTTTACCAAAAACATTCAGTACTTC
CASSVEGFTKNIQYF
>.|.|TRBV30|TRBJ1-5
TGTGCCTGGAGTGTCGGGCGGGGGCTTACGAGCAATCAGCCCCAGCATTTT
CAWSVGRGLTSNQPQHF
>.|TRBD2|TRBV6-1|TRBJ2-3
TGTGCCAGCAGTGAAGGGGGGGGACCCACAGATACGCAGTATTTT
CASSEGGGPTDTQYF
>.|TRBD2|TRBV5-5|TRBJ2-3
TGTGCCAGCAGCTTACCAGCGGGAGCGACAGATACGCAGTATTTT
CASSLPAGATDTQYF
>.|.|TRBV5-4|TRBJ2-1
TGTGCCAGCACCCCCTTGGGCTGGAATGAGCAGTTCTTC
CASTPLGWNEQFF
>.|TRBD2|TRBV28|TRBJ2-7
TGTGCCAGCAGTTCCCCGGGACTAGCGGACTACGAGCAGTACTTC
CASSSPGLADYEQYF
>.|.|TRBV27|TRBJ2-5
TGTGCCAGCAGTCTAAAAGGCACAGCCCAAGAGACCCAGTACTTC
CASSLKGTAQETQYF
>.|TRBD1|TRBV23-1|TRBJ1-4
TGCGCCAGCAGTGATACCCGGACAGGCTCACTGGCAACTAATGAAAAACTGTTTTTT
CASSDTRTGSLATNEKLFF